This record looks at one TCR beta chain sequence and its context. The record originates from a study of Ad26.COV2.S vaccination and SARS-CoV-2 variants. For the study at large: Recipients of Ad26.COV2.S got it intramuscularly, once or twice 56 days apart.

Using immunoSEQ multiplex PCR, the repertoire was profiled, and TCRdb retains in-frame clones only, with some absent. The data show 400,000 or so clones, approximately 90% seen once. Treatment indicated: 15 to 20 received Ad26.COV2.S at low or high dose, single or two shots; about 5 received placebo; per-sample allocation not given. Specimens were obtained on day 63 following the first vaccine or placebo injection. Built on an Ad26 vector, the vaccine expressed Wuhan-strain SARS-CoV-2 spike. Germline values: CDR1 MNHEY, CDR2 SVGAGI. Deletions cut 7 bases from V and 10 bases from J, with 14 bases between. CDR3 size: 13 residues.

The sequencing used peripheral blood, collected in a trial of Ad26.COV2.S vaccine versus placebo. The chain couples TRBV6-5 to TRBJ1-6; D is ambiguous. The TCR sequence derives from a person aged 18-65 years who received the Ad26.COV2.S COVID-19 vaccine or a placebo. The CDR3 sequence: CASTTVGVSPLHF. The CDR3 DNA is TGTGCCAGCACCACAGTTGGTGTCTCACCCCTCCACTTT.